These 26 T cell receptor beta chains came from one sample sequenced in a study of vaccination and CD4 T cells after COVID-19. The Oncomine TCR Beta short-read assay was what sequenced the DNA obtained from cultured CD4+ T cells. MiXCR, applied by TCRdb to the PCR reads, yields one record per CDR3 protein. The sample has nearly 15,000 distinct CDR3 sequences, approximately 27% seen once. Their antigens are not known. Stated treatment: roughly nine-day PBMC culture with coronavirus spike peptide pools or control peptides (ViraFEST assay). Sequencing input: cultured CD4+ T cells from blood. Receptors were obtained from a human donor with COVID-19.

This chain uses TRBV6-1 with TRBJ1-1; 7 nucleotides line up with TRBD1. Germline CDR1 MNHNS, CDR2 SASEGT. This CDR3 region has 14 residues. The V gene end was trimmed by 6 bases and the J gene end by 6 bases; junction bases not matched to a gene: 10. DNA for the CDR3: TGTGCCAGCAGCTTGGACGACAGGGTGGCTGAAGCTTTCTTT. This gives the protein CASSLDDRVAEAFF.

The gene calls are TRBV6-2 or TRBV6-3 and TRBJ2-3, with TRBD2 matching over 11 bases. The length of the CDR3 is 17 residues. CDR1 is MNHEY and CDR2 is SVGEGT in the germline V gene. Germline trimming cut 0 bases from V and 5 bases from J; bases unmatched to any gene: 7. CDR3 sequence: CASSYSSSGGPVDTQYF. In DNA form, the CDR3 reads TGTGCCAGCAGTTACTCCTCTAGCGGGGGGCCTGTAGATACGCAGTATTTT.

This chain uses TRBV5-1 with TRBJ1-2; maybe TRBD1 (6 bases). The CDR3 sequence is 15 residues long. The germline V gene has CDR1 SGHRS and CDR2 YFSETQ. Between the trimmed V and J ends, which lost 0 bases and 4 bases, there was a span of 13 bases. The CDR3 region is CASSLDGGLTYGYTF. Written as DNA, the CDR3 is TGCGCCAGCAGCTTGGACGGGGGGCTAACCTATGGCTACACCTTC.

Worth noting for this clonotype: Its ends do not fully match the called genes, so a read error is possible. The V call is TRBV7-7, the J call TRBJ2-3; no reliable D call. This CDR3 is 13 amino acids long. Germline-derived CDR1 and CDR2 are SSHAT and FNYEAQ (reference sequence). The CDR3 DNA is TGTGCTAGCAGCTTACACCTCACAGATACGCAGTATTTT. Protein: CASSLHLTDTQYF. Full variable domain (rest looked up from reference TRBV7-7 and TRBJ2-3): GAGVSQSPRYKVTKRGQDVTLRCDPISSHATLYWYQQALGQGPEFLTYFNYEAQPDKSGLPSDRFSAERPEGSISTLTIQRTEQRDSAMYRCASSLHLTDTQYFGPGTRLTVL.

DNA of the CDR3: TGTGCCAGCGGGGGACTAGCCTCCCATGAGCAGTTCTTC. As protein: CASGGLASHEQFF. This chain connects TRBV25-1 to TRBJ2-1; 9 bases are shared with TRBD2. The CDR3 length is 13 residues. The ends lost 8 bases at V and 8 bases at J; junction bases unmatched: 7. Germline V gene data show CDR1 as MGHDK and CDR2 as SYGVNS.

The rearrangement links TRBV21-1 to TRBJ2-1; the D call TRBD1 from the table was never checked on the DNA. TRBV21-1 is labeled a pseudogene. This CDR3 comprises 15 residues. For the CDR3, the DNA is TGTGCCACGCCGGGGGCGGCCAGCTCCTACAATAAGCAGTTCTTC. This sequence encodes CATPGAASSYNKQFF.

This clonotype was observed a few times. This CDR3 is CASSLDNRAGYGYTF. The CDR3 DNA reads TGTGCCAGCAGCCTAGACAACAGGGCAGGGTATGGCTACACCTTC. This chain links TRBV7-2 with TRBJ1-2; D is possibly TRBD1 (6 bases). Trimming removed 5 bases at V and 5 bases at J, with 18 bases between. This CDR3 comprises 15 residues. From germline, CDR1 is SGHTA and CDR2 FQGNSA.

V and J are TRBV7-9 and TRBJ1-1; tentatively, D is TRBD1 (5 bases). V was cut by 2 bases and J by 3 bases, with 7 bases left in between. This CDR3 has 13 amino acids. The germline V gene has CDR1 SEHNR and CDR2 FQNEAQ (reference sequence). The CDR3 nucleotides are TGTGCCAGCAGCTTACTGGGGGACACTGAAGCTTTCTTT. It is translated as CASSLLGDTEAFF.

The rearrangement links TRBV7-6 to TRBJ2-3; 12 bases line up with TRBD2. V shed 5 bases and J 0 bases; nucleotides not matched to a gene: 18. The length of the CDR3 is 21 residues. Germline CDR1 SGHVS, CDR2 FNYEAQ. The CDR3 loop reads CASSTKSGRTSGEISTDTQYF. The CDR3 coding sequence is TGTGCCAGCAGCACGAAATCCGGCCGGACTAGCGGGGAAATCAGCACAGATACGCAGTATTTT. Together with reference TRBV7-6 and TRBJ2-3, the CDR3 gives the full variable domain: GAGVSQSPRYKVTKRGQDVALRCDPISGHVSLYWYRQALGQGPEFLTYFNYEAQQDKSGLPNDRFSAERPEGSISTLTIQRTEQRDSAMYRCASSTKSGRTSGEISTDTQYFGPGTRLTVL.

The chain employs TRBV7-3 and TRBJ2-3, with D possibly being TRBD2 (8 bases). The V and J ends lost 5 bases and 6 bases respectively, with 21 bases between them. Germline assignment: CDR1 SGHTA and CDR2 FQGTGA. The CDR3 has 16 residues. CDR3 sequence: CASSPPPGGGQDTQYF. Here the CDR3 DNA reads TGTGCCAGCAGCCCGCCCCCGGGAGGGGGACAGGATACGCAGTATTTT. Looking up the rest from reference TRBV7-3 and TRBJ2-3 gives the full variable domain: GAGVSQTPSNKVTEKGKYVELRCDPISGHTALYWYRQSLGQGPEFLIYFQGTGAADDSGLPNDRFFAVRPEGSVSTLKIQRTERGDSAVYLCASSPPPGGGQDTQYFGPGTRLTVL.

The gene calls are TRBV5-5 and TRBJ1-3, with D tentatively TRBD1 (6 bases). The germline V gene encodes CDR1 SGHKS and CDR2 YYEKEE (reference sequence). V was clipped by 4 bases and J by 1 base, with 21 bases between them. The CDR3 totals 18 residues. The CDR3 sequence is CASSVWFLGQSSGNTIYF. CDR3 bases: TGTGCCAGCAGCGTCTGGTTTCTAGGACAGTCTTCTGGAAACACCATATATTTT.

The V call is TRBV6-2 or TRBV6-3, the J call TRBJ1-2, with a weak D call TRBD1 (6 bases). The CDR3 contains 13 residues. CDR1 is MNHEY, CDR2 SVGEGT, per germline. The V gene lost 6 bases and the J gene lost 7 bases, with 15 bases spanning the gap. The CDR3 DNA sequence: TGTGCCAGCAGCTTGGGGGGGGCGGCTGGCTACACCTTC. Translation gives CASSLGGAAGYTF.

The rearrangement joins TRBV24-1 to TRBJ2-1, with D uncertain. Trimming shortened V by 4 bases and J by 7 bases, and 10 bases separated the two germline ends. CDR3 length equals 13 residues. The V gene's germline CDR1 is KGHDR and CDR2 SFDVKD. The CDR3 region is CATSEPARNEQFF. DNA for the CDR3: TGTGCCACCAGTGAGCCGGCTCGAAATGAGCAGTTCTTC.

V and J are TRBV5-1 and TRBJ1-2, with 10 bases identical to TRBD1. Germline V gives CDR1 SGHRS, CDR2 YFSETQ. The CDR3 spans 17 residues. The junction had 12 bases not matched to a gene; V was cut back by 1 base and J by 6 bases. The CDR3: CASSLYGTGDSRDGYTF. The CDR3 region has the DNA TGCGCCAGCAGCTTGTATGGGACAGGGGACTCGCGGGATGGCTACACCTTC.

This clonotype was found a few times. The J gene is TRBJ2-5, the V gene TRBV5-1; TRBD2 aligns across 10 bases. V lost 0 bases and J lost 4; bases outside the gene matches: 6. From germline, CDR1 is SGHRS and CDR2 YFSETQ. This CDR3 spans 16 amino acids. The CDR3 reads CASSLDLAGVGETQYF. The CDR3 DNA reads TGCGCCAGCAGCTTGGATCTAGCGGGGGTGGGAGAGACCCAGTACTTC.

The chain combines TRBV7-2 with TRBJ1-5; no reliable D call. The germline V gene encodes CDR1 SGHTA and CDR2 FQGNSA. V was trimmed by 3 bases and J by 1 base, leaving 7 bases between them. CDR3 length: 14 residues. The CDR3, as DNA: TGTGCCAGCAGCTTTGACCGAAGCAATCAGCCCCAGCATTTT. It specifies CASSFDRSNQPQHF.

The table lists this clonotype with a few counts. This sequence joins TRBV10-3 and TRBJ2-3, with D tentatively TRBD1 (5 bases). The CDR3 sequence is 14 residues long. Trimming cost V 11 bases and J 3 bases, with 18 bases left between them. Germline values: CDR1 ENHRY, CDR2 SYGVKD. CDR3 protein: CASTGTLGTDTQYF. The CDR3 DNA follows: TGTGCCTCAACAGGAACCCTAGGGACAGATACGCAGTATTTT.

CDR3 DNA sequence: TGTGCCAGCTCAAAACAGGGAGGCTATGGCTACACCTTC. It yields the protein CASSKQGGYGYTF. The genes are TRBV28 and TRBJ1-2, with D maybe TRBD1 (6 bases). The V and J ends lost 8 bases and 4 bases respectively, with 14 bases between them. CDR3 size: 13 residues. Germline V gives CDR1 MDHEN, CDR2 SYDVKM.

The CDR3 loop reads CATTSRLAAQETQYF. CDR3 sequence (DNA): TGTGCCACCACCAGCAGACTAGCGGCCCAAGAGACCCAGTACTTC. The chain couples TRBV6-1 to TRBJ2-5, with TRBD2 matching over 9 bases. CDR1 is MNHNS, CDR2 SASEGT, per germline. The V gene end was trimmed by 10 bases and the J gene end by 1 base; junction bases not matched to a gene: 10. The CDR3 length is 15 residues.

The chain combines TRBV6-1 with TRBJ1-5; the D gene is possibly TRBD1 (6 bases). V was trimmed by 5 bases and J by 2 bases, leaving 19 bases between them. The CDR3 is 17 amino acids. Germline CDR1 is MNHNS and CDR2 is SASEGT. CDR3 loop: CASSPRGHGDGNQPQHF. Here the CDR3 DNA reads TGTGCCAGCAGTCCTCGGGGACATGGGGACGGCAATCAGCCCCAGCATTTT.

This clonotype appeared once. This chain links TRBV18 with TRBJ2-7, with unresolved D. The V gene's germline CDR1 is KGHSH and CDR2 LQKENI. Trimming removed 2 bases from V and 3 bases from J, with 11 bases in between. The CDR3 loop spans 14 amino acids. CDR3: CASSPADVDYEQYF. The DNA for the CDR3 is TGTGCCAGCTCACCAGCGGACGTAGACTACGAGCAGTACTTC.

J is TRBJ2-1 and V is TRBV21-1; TRBD2 reflects the table's D call only, with no check against the DNA. TRBV21-1 is reported as a pseudogene. The CDR3 runs 16 residues. In DNA form, the CDR3 reads TGTGCCAGCAGCAAAGCGGTTAGCGGGGGGTCCTATGAGCAGTTCTTC. Translated: CASSKAVSGGSYEQFF.

V gene TRBV6-1 combines with J gene TRBJ2-3; tentatively, D is TRBD1 (6 bases). The CDR3 sequence is 15 residues long. Between the trimmed V and J ends, which lost 6 bases and 0 bases, there was a span of 13 bases. CDR1 is MNHNS, CDR2 SASEGT, per germline. In DNA, the CDR3 is TGTGCCAGCAGGCTACAGGGATTTAGCACAGATACGCAGTATTTT. Encoded protein: CASRLQGFSTDTQYF.

This clonotype was seen a few times. V gene TRBV27 combines with J gene TRBJ2-5; D is ambiguous. The germline V gene has CDR1 MNHEY and CDR2 SMNVEV (reference sequence). This CDR3 has 15 residues. The ends were cut back, 5 bases at V and 4 bases at J, with 17 bases in the middle. CDR3 loop: CASSPLLSGSETQYF. CDR3 coding DNA: TGTGCCAGCAGTCCCCTTTTGTCCGGGTCAGAGACCCAGTACTTC.

This clonotype was observed a single time. The chain employs TRBV5-1 and TRBJ1-2; a possible D gene is TRBD1 (6 bases). The CDR3 consists of 14 residues. The germline CDR1 and CDR2 sequences are SGHRS and YFSETQ. V shed 4 bases and J shed 7 bases, with 17 bases lying between them. CDR3 region: CASSVLTGSGGYTF. In DNA, the CDR3 is TGCGCCAGCAGCGTACTGACAGGCAGTGGTGGCTACACCTTC.

This clonotype came up a few times. The chain combines TRBV6-1 with TRBJ2-3; 12 bases agree with TRBD2. The CDR3 spans 15 residues. Germline CDR1 is MNHNS and CDR2 is SASEGT. V gave up 5 bases and J gave up 1 base; unmatched junction bases: 1. The DNA of the CDR3 is TGTGCCAGCAGTCGACTAGCGGGGGGCACAGATACGCAGTATTTT. It is translated as CASSRLAGGTDTQYF.